The TCR beta chain under discussion was sequenced for a study of post-analysis software for immune sequencing data. Built from TCR beta cDNA, the libraries had unique molecular identifiers in them. TCRdb processed the PCR reads anew with MiXCR; each CDR3 protein has one entry. The table lists 150,000 to 200,000 distinct CDR3 sequences, about 30% of them singletons. As regards this clonotype: A much larger clone differs by one base, so this may be a read error.

The specimen sequenced was blood. The clonotype comes from a girl aged 5 to 17 with multiple sclerosis.

CDR3 amino acids: CASSTSGSGYNEQFF. CDR3 DNA: TGTGCCAGCAGCACTAGCGGGAGCGGCTACAATGAGCAGTTCTTC. The chain is built from TRBV9 and TRBJ2-1; 11 bases map to TRBD2. The CDR3 extends over 15 amino acids. The germline V gene has CDR1 SGDLS and CDR2 YYNGEE. V trimming: 4 bases; J trimming: 3 bases; junction bases outside the gene matches: 3.